The 31 T cell receptor beta chains below were found in one sample sequenced in a study of cytomegalovirus exposure and HLA in healthy donors. A multiplex PCR was run with 60 Vbeta primers and 13 Jbeta primers. Sequencing used immunoSEQ multiplex PCR; TCRdb keeps in-frame clones, though not all of them. The profile covers under 200,000 clones, with about 77% appearing a single time and about 1.3% taken by the ten largest. Input material: PBMCs. Receptors originate from a man between 25 and 39 years old in good health and CMV-seronegative.

The genes are TRBV5-1 and TRBJ2-2; tentatively, D is TRBD1 (5 bases). The CDR3 runs to 15 residues. V was trimmed by 3 bases and J by 2 bases, leaving 11 bases between them. Per the germline V gene, CDR1 is SGHRS and CDR2 is YFSETQ. CDR3 in amino acids: CASSSDSFNTGELFF. Here the CDR3 DNA reads TGCGCCAGCAGCTCAGACAGTTTTAACACCGGGGAGCTGTTTTTT.

The gene calls are TRBV28 and TRBJ2-5, with D maybe TRBD2 (6 bases). The CDR3 sequence is 15 residues long. V lost 7 bases to trimming and J lost 5 bases, with 20 bases between them. Germline lookup yields CDR1 MDHEN and CDR2 SYDVKM. The CDR3 nucleotides are TGTGCCAGCACCATCGACTCCGGGAGACCGGAGACCCAGTACTTC. Encoded protein: CASTIDSGRPETQYF.

The rearrangement joins TRBV2 to TRBJ2-2; possibly TRBD1 for D (5 bases). V was clipped by 4 bases and J by 0 bases, with 12 bases between them. The germline V gene encodes CDR1 SNHLY and CDR2 FYNNEI. CDR3 size: 16 residues. The CDR3 DNA sequence: TGTGCCAGCAGTGTGGGGCAGCTCGCGAACACCGGGGAGCTGTTTTTT. This gives the protein CASSVGQLANTGELFF.

V usage is TRBV5-6 and J usage is TRBJ2-5; 8 bases agree with TRBD1. In germline, CDR1 is SGHDT, CDR2 YYEEEE. The CDR3 is made up of 16 amino acids. V gave up 3 bases and J gave up 4 bases; unmatched junction bases: 11. CDR3 bases: TGTGCCAGCAGCTCCCCGAGGACAGGGATGATAGAGACCCAGTACTTC. As protein: CASSSPRTGMIETQYF.

This clone was counted a few times. The chain couples TRBV7-2 to TRBJ2-1, with 10 positions matching TRBD2. The J segment lost 7 bases and the V segment lost 5 bases, leaving 8 bases of the junction unmatched. Germline CDR1 reads SGHTA; CDR2 reads FQGNSA. The CDR3 has 15 amino acids. The CDR3 region is CASSLSGRSLNEQFF. In DNA, the CDR3 is TGTGCCAGCAGCCTTAGCGGGAGGAGTTTAAATGAGCAGTTCTTC.

This clone was seen a handful of times. V is TRBV29-1 and J is TRBJ2-2; 15 bases are a match to TRBD2. Germline V lookup: CDR1 SQVTM, CDR2 ANQGSEA. With V trimmed by 6 bases and J by 7 bases, 6 bases remained unmatched. This CDR3 is 15 amino acids long. This CDR3 reads CSVSGTSGGNGELFF. For the CDR3, the DNA is TGCAGCGTCTCCGGGACTAGCGGGGGGAACGGGGAGCTGTTTTTT.

The chain recombines TRBV5-1 with TRBJ1-2, with TRBD1 matching over 9 bases. The CDR3 is 15 amino acids. From germline, CDR1 is SGHRS and CDR2 YFSETQ. Germline trimming cut 0 bases from V and 3 bases from J; bases unmatched to any gene: 3. CDR3 nucleotide sequence: TGCGCCAGCAGCTTGGAGGGACAGGGCTACTATGGCTACACCTTC. Encoded protein: CASSLEGQGYYGYTF.

V usage is TRBV30 and J usage is TRBJ1-1; 7 bases match TRBD1. Germline CDR1 is GTSNPN and CDR2 is SVGIG (reference sequence). The CDR3 is 13 amino acids. V was clipped by 5 bases and J by 4 bases; unmatched bases: 7. The DNA of the CDR3 is TGTGCCTGGCTACAGGGGATGGGCACTGAAGCTTTCTTT. It is translated as CAWLQGMGTEAFF. Looking up the rest from reference TRBV30 and TRBJ1-1 gives the full variable domain: SQTIHQWPATLVQPVGSPLSLECTVEGTSNPNLYWYRQAAGRGLQLLFYSVGIGQISSEVPQNLSASRPQDRQFILSSKKLLLSDSGFYLCAWLQGMGTEAFFGQGTRLTVV.

V usage is TRBV9 and J usage is TRBJ2-5; TRBD2 aligns across 9 bases. CDR3 length: 14 residues. Germline values: CDR1 SGDLS, CDR2 YYNGEE. After removal of 3 bases from V and 2 bases from J, the junction contained 2 bases not matched to a gene. The CDR3 nucleotides are TGTGCCAGCAGCGATAGCGGGGGTCAAGAGACCCAGTACTTC. It codes for CASSDSGGQETQYF.

The chain carries TRBV5-1 and TRBJ2-7, with 7 bases matching TRBD1. Germline V gene sequence: CDR1 SGHRS, CDR2 YFSETQ. The V and J ends lost 0 bases and 3 bases, in that order; junction bases with no gene match: 9. The CDR3 spans 16 residues. In DNA form, the CDR3 reads TGCGCCAGCAGCTTGGGAGGGGGAAGGGGGCTCTACGAGCAGTACTTC. Translation: CASSLGGGRGLYEQYF.

V is TRBV10-1 and J is TRBJ2-5, with 7 bases aligning to TRBD1. V lost 8 bases and J lost 4; bases outside the gene matches: 4. Germline CDR1 and CDR2: WNHNN and SYGVQD (reference sequence). This CDR3 is 12 amino acids long. CDR3 DNA sequence: TGCGCCAGCTCTCGGACAGGAGAGACCCAGTACTTC. It translates to CASSRTGETQYF.

This chain connects TRBV9 to TRBJ2-1; D is unclear. With 0 bases removed from V and 1 base from J, the gap between germline ends came to 8 bases. CDR1 and CDR2 from the germline V gene are SGDLS and YYNGEE. CDR3 size: 15 residues. The chain's CDR3 is CASSVAPRSYNEQFF. The CDR3, as DNA: TGTGCCAGCAGCGTAGCCCCTCGGTCCTACAATGAGCAGTTCTTC.

As for this clone: Other DNA variants within this sample encode the same CDR3. The CDR3: CAWSVLAYEQYF. The CDR3 bases are TGTGCCTGGAGTGTATTAGCCTACGAGCAGTACTTC. The V and J genes are TRBV30 and TRBJ2-7; D gene unclear. Germline V gene sequence: CDR1 GTSNPN, CDR2 SVGIG (reference sequence). Trimming pared 0 bases from V and 2 bases from J, leaving 5 bases between. CDR3 size: 12 residues.

J is TRBJ1-5 and V is TRBV5-6; D gene uncertain. This CDR3 comprises 14 residues. Germline V CDR1 and CDR2: SGHDT, YYEEEE. Trimming shortened V by 3 bases and J by 7 bases, and 14 bases separated the two germline ends. The CDR3 loop is CASSSAGAGQPQHF. Written as DNA, the CDR3 is TGTGCCAGCAGCTCGGCGGGCGCGGGCCAGCCCCAGCATTTT.

The chain links TRBV5-1 to TRBJ2-2; 9 bases fit TRBD1. Unmatched junction bases numbered 2, after V lost 0 bases and J lost 2 bases. The CDR3 totals 16 residues. Germline-derived CDR1 and CDR2 are SGHRS and YFSETQ. CDR3 amino acids: CASSLGGQGNTGELFF. The CDR3 nucleotides read TGCGCCAGCAGCTTGGGGGGACAGGGTAACACCGGGGAGCTGTTTTTT.

The rearrangement links TRBV5-1 to TRBJ2-2; a weak D match, TRBD2 (7 bases). The CDR3 is made up of 16 amino acids. Germline CDR1 SGHRS, CDR2 YFSETQ. The V and J ends lost 1 base and 4 bases respectively, with 14 bases between them. For the CDR3, the DNA is TGCGCCAGCAGCTTGTGGGGGGGCGTAAGCACCGGGGAGCTGTTTTTT. Its translation: CASSLWGGVSTGELFF.

J is TRBJ1-2 and V is TRBV28; 7 bases map to TRBD1. With 2 bases clipped from V and 5 bases from J, the junction kept 5 bases outside the gene matches. Per the germline V gene, CDR1 is MDHEN and CDR2 is SYDVKM. The CDR3 loop spans 14 amino acids. CDR3 in amino acids: CASSLGQAEYGYTF. CDR3 nucleotides: TGTGCCAGCAGTTTAGGACAGGCGGAATATGGCTACACCTTC.

V is TRBV6-4 and J is TRBJ2-2; 8 nucleotides align to TRBD1. Trimming removed 0 bases from V and 5 bases from J; junction bases left unmatched: 8. This CDR3 spans 17 amino acids. Germline CDR1 and CDR2: MRHNA and SNTAGT. CDR3 in DNA: TGTGCCAGCAGTGACTCGAACGGACAGGGAGGTACCGGGGAGCTGTTTTTT. The encoded protein is CASSDSNGQGGTGELFF.

V gene TRBV5-1 combines with J gene TRBJ2-3; the D is unclear. The CDR3 consists of 16 residues. Germline loops: CDR1 SGHRS, CDR2 YFSETQ. V lost 6 bases to trimming and J lost 1 base, with 18 bases between them. The CDR3 loop reads CASNPEQSTRTDTQYF. The CDR3 DNA reads as TGCGCCAGCAACCCGGAACAGTCAACACGCACAGATACGCAGTATTTT.

The chain uses TRBV6-5 and TRBJ1-1; D gene unclear. V was clipped by 3 bases and J by 7 bases, with 6 bases between them. Germline values: CDR1 MNHEY, CDR2 SVGAGI. CDR3 length: 11 residues. The CDR3 coding sequence is TGTGCCAGCAGTTATCGAGGTGAAGCTTTCTTT. Its translation is CASSYRGEAFF.

The chain couples TRBV4-1 to TRBJ1-1, with a possible D match to TRBD1 (6 bases). CDR3 length: 13 amino acids. The ends were cut back, 3 bases at V and 8 bases at J, with 13 bases in the middle. Germline V CDR1 and CDR2: MGHRA, YSYEKL. The CDR3 region has the DNA TGCGCCAGCAGCCACATGGGGGGGCGAGAAGCTTTCTTT. This encodes CASSHMGGREAFF.

This chain uses TRBV9 with TRBJ2-2, with D perhaps matching TRBD2 (6 bases). Germline CDR1 reads SGDLS; CDR2 reads YYNGEE. Trimming shortened V by 4 bases and J by 6 bases, and 22 bases separated the two germline ends. This CDR3 has 17 residues. CDR3 in DNA: TGTGCCAGCAGCCCTCGGACGGAGGGAGCGGGCGCCGGGGAGCTGTTTTTT. Amino acid sequence: CASSPRTEGAGAGELFF. The full variable domain, in which reference TRBV9 and TRBJ2-2 provide the parts outside the CDR3, is DSGVTQTPKHLITATGQRVTLRCSPRSGDLSVYWYQQSLDQGLQFLIQYYNGEERAKGNILERFSAQQFPDLHSELNLSSLELGDSALYFCASSPRTEGAGAGELFFGEGSRLTVL.

The rearrangement uses TRBV6-5 and TRBJ2-7; a possible D gene is TRBD2 (6 bases). V was trimmed by 6 bases and J by 2 bases, leaving 14 bases between them. Looked up from germline, CDR1 is MNHEY and CDR2 is SVGAGI. This CDR3 region has 14 residues. The chain's CDR3 is CASSRGGDTYEQYF. CDR3 in DNA: TGTGCCAGCAGCCGCGGCGGGGATACCTACGAGCAGTACTTC.

The chain is built from TRBV4-1 and TRBJ1-2; 8 positions agree with TRBD1. Germline-derived CDR1 and CDR2 are MGHRA and YSYEKL. CDR3 length equals 16 residues. V lost 0 bases and J lost 4; bases outside the gene matches: 7. The CDR3 here is CASSQEGADRGYGYTF. CDR3 sequence (DNA): TGCGCCAGCAGCCAAGAAGGGGCCGACAGGGGCTATGGCTACACCTTC.

The chain is built from TRBV4-1 and TRBJ1-3; 7 nucleotides line up with TRBD1. This CDR3 comprises 15 residues. Germline CDR1 is MGHRA and CDR2 is YSYEKL. J gave up 1 base and V 8 bases, and 8 bases lay outside the gene matches. CDR3 sequence reads: CASRPTGASGNTIYF. The CDR3 DNA sequence: TGCGCCAGCCGCCCCACAGGGGCTTCTGGAAACACCATATATTTT.

J is TRBJ1-3 and V is TRBV4-3, with D perhaps TRBD1 (6 bases). This CDR3 spans 16 amino acids. V was cut by 0 bases and J by 1 base, with 10 bases left in between. The germline gives CDR1 LGHNA, CDR2 YSLEER. In DNA form, the CDR3 reads TGCGCCAGCAGCCAAGACAGGGGCCTTTCTGGAAACACCATATATTTT. Translation gives CASSQDRGLSGNTIYF.

The rearrangement links TRBV14 to TRBJ1-5; D unclear. V was shortened by 4 bases and J by 5 bases, with 12 bases between the two germline ends. CDR1 is SGHDN and CDR2 is FVKESK in the germline V gene. The CDR3 is made up of 14 amino acids. Written as DNA, the CDR3 is TGTGCCAGCAGCCCTCTGCGGGGAGATCAGCCCCAGCATTTT. Amino acids: CASSPLRGDQPQHF.

Here the CDR3 DNA reads TGTGCCAGCAGTGGAAACAGGGCCCCTCGCTCTGGGGCCAACGTCCTGACTTTC. It encodes CASSGNRAPRSGANVLTF. V is TRBV2 and J is TRBJ2-6; D might be TRBD1 (6 bases). Germline values: CDR1 SNHLY, CDR2 FYNNEI. With 4 bases removed from V and 0 bases from J, the gap between germline ends came to 16 bases. CDR3 length equals 18 residues.

The J gene is TRBJ1-6, the V gene TRBV7-6; D not certain. This CDR3 spans 14 amino acids. Germline loops: CDR1 SGHVS, CDR2 FNYEAQ. V lost 1 base, J lost 6 bases, and 7 bases lay in between. The CDR3 sequence: CASSLGPVNSPLHF. The CDR3 bases are TGTGCCAGCAGCTTAGGCCCAGTTAATTCACCCCTCCACTTT.

The chain has TRBV7-6 and TRBJ2-7, with 14 positions matching TRBD2. Germline V CDR1 and CDR2: SGHVS, FNYEAQ. The CDR3 covers 20 residues. J gave up 6 bases and V 3 bases, and 19 bases lay outside the gene matches. CDR3 nucleotide sequence: TGTGCCAGCAGCTTGGGACTAGCGGGAGACCTACTCCGTTTGTCCCCCGAGCAGTACTTC. Its translation is CASSLGLAGDLLRLSPEQYF.

This chain links TRBV27 with TRBJ2-7; D remains unclear. The CDR3 has 14 amino acids. Germline CDR1 is MNHEY and CDR2 is SMNVEV (reference sequence). The V and J ends lost 2 bases and 0 bases respectively, with 8 bases between them. Here the CDR3 reads CASSLQVSSYEQYF. The CDR3 coding sequence is TGTGCCAGCAGTTTACAGGTTAGCTCCTACGAGCAGTACTTC.